This TCR beta chain is drawn from a study of Graves' ophthalmopathy and Graves' hyperthyroidism. Whole-study results and caveats: Most expanded clonotypes in thyroid above 0.001 frequency also showed up in blood. Using a 13-signature model, the authors split ophthalmopathy from stable hyperthyroidism, with just under 90% sensitivity and 80% to 84% specificity.

RNA served as the template for amplifying TCR beta CDR3 regions. The workflow started with a first-round RT-PCR run with HTBI primers and then moved on to a second-round multiplex PCR. TCRdb reprocessed the multiplex PCR reads with MiXCR, giving one entry per CDR3 protein. The profile covers more than 550,000 distinct CDR3 sequences, with about two fifths appearing a single time and around 3.3% taken by the ten largest. The length of the CDR3 is 14 residues. Germline V gene data show CDR1 as MNHNY and CDR2 as SVGAGI (reference sequence). V shed 4 bases, J shed 6 bases, and the junction held 8 bases outside the gene matches. As regards this clonotype: Antigen: not known.

What was sequenced was peripheral blood. This receptor was taken from an adult man with Graves' ophthalmopathy. The chain carries TRBV6-6 and TRBJ2-7, with 8 bases fitting TRBD1. CDR3 sequence reads: CASSSRDRMGEQYF. The DNA for the CDR3 is TGTGCCAGCAGTTCCAGGGACAGGATGGGCGAGCAGTACTTC.